These 6 T cell receptor beta chains share one sample of origin, sequenced in a study of cytomegalovirus exposure and HLA in healthy donors. The PCR employed 60 Vbeta primers together with 13 Jbeta primers. TCRdb's table, derived via immunoSEQ multiplex PCR, lists solely in-frame clones and lacks some. The data hold approximately 160,000 clones, with roughly 79% observed a single time. The sequenced material came from PBMCs. These receptors all come from a woman between 45 and 60 years old in good health and CMV-seropositive.

The chain is built from TRBV7-2 and TRBJ2-2, with 8 positions matching TRBD1. The CDR3 is made up of 17 amino acids. Germline V gene sequence: CDR1 SGHTA, CDR2 FQGNSA. J was trimmed by 3 bases and V by 1 base; bases with no gene match: 7. CDR3 amino acids: CASSLGSGGYDTGELFF. The DNA of the CDR3 is TGTGCCAGCAGCTTAGGGTCAGGGGGCTACGACACCGGGGAGCTGTTTTTT. Supplemented by reference TRBV7-2 and TRBJ2-2, the full variable domain reads GAGVSQSPSNKVTEKGKDVELRCDPISGHTALYWYRQSLGQGLEFLIYFQGNSAPDKSGLPSDRFSAERTGGSVSTLTIQRTQQEDSAVYLCASSLGSGGYDTGELFFGEGSRLTVL.

This clone was counted only a few times. The chain carries TRBV10-3 and TRBJ2-3; 12 bases align to TRBD2. Germline assignment: CDR1 ENHRY and CDR2 SYGVKD. Losses at the gene ends were 5 bases for V and 0 bases for J; bases not matched to a gene: 9. The CDR3 sequence is 18 residues long. The CDR3 DNA follows: TGTGCCATCAGTTCTTTAGGGACTAGCGGGTATAGCACAGATACGCAGTATTTT. It codes for CAISSLGTSGYSTDTQYF.

The chain has TRBV6-5 and TRBJ1-2; 8 positions agree with TRBD1. The CDR3 spans 16 residues. Germline CDR1 MNHEY, CDR2 SVGAGI. The junction had 8 bases not matched to a gene; V was cut back by 0 bases and J by 5 bases. DNA for the CDR3: TGTGCCAGCAGTTACTCGTATCAGGGGGCAGGATATGGCTACACCTTC. Translated: CASSYSYQGAGYGYTF.

In its sample, this clone was seen a few times. The CDR3 region is CSVFDQGASTDTQYF. The CDR3 bases are TGCAGCGTTTTCGACCAGGGGGCGAGCACAGATACGCAGTATTTT. The chain is built from TRBV29-1 and TRBJ2-3; TRBD1 matches 8 bases. Trimming cost V 5 bases and J 0 bases; bases outside gene matches: 7. Per germline, CDR1 SQVTM and CDR2 ANQGSEA. The CDR3 is 15 residues long.

This clone has only one observation. CDR3 sequence reads: CASSPGQVTGSTEAFF. CDR3 DNA sequence: TGTGCCAGCTCACCGGGACAGGTCACGGGGAGCACTGAAGCTTTCTTT. The rearrangement links TRBV18 to TRBJ1-1; TRBD1 agrees at 8 bases. CDR1 is KGHSH, CDR2 LQKENI, per germline. Unmatched junction bases numbered 10, after V lost 3 bases and J lost 4 bases. This CDR3 region has 16 residues. Using reference TRBV18 and TRBJ1-1 for the parts outside the CDR3, the full variable domain is NAGVMQNPRHLVRRRGQEARLRCSPMKGHSHVYWYRQLPEEGLKFMVYLQKENIIDESGMPKERFSAEFPKEGPSILRIQQVVRGDSAAYFCASSPGQVTGSTEAFFGQGTRLTVV.

The chain employs TRBV7-9 and TRBJ2-5; TRBD1 agrees at 7 bases. Germline V gives CDR1 SEHNR, CDR2 FQNEAQ (reference sequence). CDR3 length: 17 amino acids. Trimming removed 7 bases from V and 0 bases from J; junction bases left unmatched: 14. This chain's CDR3 is CASTPRGSGLYQETQYF. The CDR3 DNA reads as TGTGCCAGCACCCCCAGGGGGAGCGGATTGTACCAAGAGACCCAGTACTTC.